These T cell receptor beta chains were read from a single sample in a study of cytomegalovirus exposure and HLA in healthy donors. The assay was immunoSEQ multiplex PCR, and TCRdb's table has in-frame clones only and misses some. The sample has around 140,000 clones; 74% are singletons. The sequenced sample consisted of PBMCs. The receptors shown here come from a male donor in good health and CMV-seronegative. CDR3s include the opening cysteine and the closing phenylalanine or tryptophan. The D gene is left open where the match is weak. Size is stated for part of the rows, as once, few or many counts, or as a class when the clone is expanded.

d_gene: NA
len: 11
j_gene: TRBJ2-7
v_gene: TRBV5-8
abundance: NA
CDR3aa: CASSSDYEQYF
CDR3nt: TGTGCCAGCAGCTCAGATTACGAGCAGTACTTC

d_gene: TRBD1
len: 15
j_gene: TRBJ2-5
v_gene: TRBV28
abundance: few
CDR3aa: CASRVPGQGRETQYF
CDR3nt: TGTGCCAGCAGGGTCCCGGGACAGGGTCGAGAGACCCAGTACTTC

d_gene: NA
len: 16
j_gene: TRBJ2-7
v_gene: TRBV5-3
abundance: NA
CDR3aa: CASPAPSWGGSYEQYF
CDR3nt: TGTGCCAGCCCGGCACCTTCCTGGGGAGGCTCCTACGAGCAGTACTTC

d_gene: TRBD2
len: 17
j_gene: TRBJ2-1
v_gene: TRBV18
abundance: NA
CDR3aa: CASSPLERGISYNEQFF
CDR3nt: TGTGCCAGCTCGCCCCTCGAGCGGGGGATCTCCTACAATGAGCAGTTCTTC

d_gene: TRBD1
len: 15
j_gene: TRBJ1-3
v_gene: TRBV6-1
abundance: NA
CDR3aa: CASSEGQGSGNTIYF
CDR3nt: TGTGCCAGCAGTGAAGGACAGGGCTCTGGAAACACCATATATTTT

d_gene: TRBD1
len: 16
j_gene: TRBJ1-1
v_gene: TRBV6-6
abundance: NA
CDR3aa: CASIPGQVPLVTEAFF
CDR3nt: TGTGCCAGCATCCCGGGACAGGTTCCTCTAGTCACTGAAGCTTTCTTT

d_gene: NA
len: 14
j_gene: TRBJ2-4
v_gene: TRBV7-9
abundance: NA
CDR3aa: CASSLGDFGNIQYF
CDR3nt: TGTGCCAGCAGCTTGGGGGACTTTGGAAACATTCAGTACTTC

d_gene: NA
len: 12
j_gene: TRBJ1-1
v_gene: TRBV5-8
abundance: NA
CDR3aa: CASSFWQSEAFF
CDR3nt: TGTGCCAGCAGCTTTTGGCAGTCTGAAGCTTTCTTT

d_gene: NA
len: 15
j_gene: TRBJ2-2
v_gene: TRBV5-1
abundance: few
CDR3aa: CASSRLGANTGELFF
CDR3nt: TGCGCCAGCAGTCGCCTCGGAGCGAACACCGGGGAGCTGTTTTTT

d_gene: NA
len: 14
j_gene: TRBJ2-1
v_gene: TRBV30
abundance: NA
CDR3aa: CAWTSGGFYNEQFF
CDR3nt: TGTGCCTGGACCTCCGGCGGTTTCTACAATGAGCAGTTCTTC

d_gene: NA
len: 17
j_gene: TRBJ1-4
v_gene: TRBV29-1
abundance: NA
CDR3aa: CSVEGEAESGSNEKLFF
CDR3nt: TGCAGCGTTGAAGGTGAGGCGGAAAGTGGCTCTAATGAAAAACTGTTTTTT

d_gene: NA
len: 14
j_gene: TRBJ1-1
v_gene: TRBV7-9
abundance: NA
CDR3aa: CSSSLMHGNTEAFF
CDR3nt: TGTTCCAGCAGCTTAATGCACGGGAACACTGAAGCTTTCTTT

d_gene: TRBD1
len: 15
j_gene: TRBJ2-7
v_gene: TRBV23-1
abundance: NA
CDR3aa: CASRPNRGNFYEQYF
CDR3nt: TGCGCCAGCAGGCCGAACAGGGGGAATTTTTACGAGCAGTACTTC

d_gene: NA
len: 14
j_gene: TRBJ2-5
v_gene: TRBV6-5
abundance: NA
CDR3aa: CASSYSRLNPRRYF
CDR3nt: TGTGCCAGCAGTTACTCGAGGCTCAATCCCCGACGGTACTTC

d_gene: TRBD1
len: 17
j_gene: TRBJ2-5
v_gene: TRBV5-6
abundance: NA
CDR3aa: CASSLGPRQGVQETQYF
CDR3nt: TGTGCCAGCAGCCTGGGACCGCGTCAGGGGGTTCAAGAGACCCAGTACTTC

d_gene: TRBD1
len: 13
j_gene: TRBJ2-3
v_gene: TRBV9
abundance: NA
CDR3aa: CASSQGATDTQYF
CDR3nt: TGTGCCAGCAGCCAGGGGGCCACAGATACGCAGTATTTT

d_gene: NA
len: 17
j_gene: TRBJ2-7
v_gene: TRBV11-2
abundance: NA
CDR3aa: CASSLRGLRQGSYEQYF
CDR3nt: TGTGCCAGCAGCTTGCGGGGTCTCCGGCAGGGCTCCTACGAGCAGTACTTC

d_gene: NA
len: 15
j_gene: TRBJ2-7
v_gene: TRBV27
abundance: NA
CDR3aa: CASSTLSRGRYEQYF
CDR3nt: TGTGCCAGCAGTACCTTGTCGAGAGGGAGGTACGAGCAGTACTTC

d_gene: NA
len: 13
j_gene: TRBJ1-1
v_gene: TRBV9
abundance: NA
CDR3aa: CASSPSGASEAFF
CDR3nt: TGTGCCAGCAGCCCCAGCGGGGCGTCTGAAGCTTTCTTT

d_gene: TRBD1
len: 19
j_gene: TRBJ1-2
v_gene: TRBV28
abundance: few
CDR3aa: CASRPFKGDRGNLNYGYTF
CDR3nt: TGTGCCAGCAGACCCTTCAAGGGGGACAGGGGGAACCTTAACTATGGCTACACCTTC

d_gene: TRBD1
len: 14
j_gene: TRBJ1-4
v_gene: TRBV30
abundance: NA
CDR3aa: CAWSRQGNNEKLFF
CDR3nt: TGTGCCTGGAGCAGACAGGGGAATAATGAAAAACTGTTTTTT

d_gene: NA
len: 15
j_gene: TRBJ2-1
v_gene: TRBV6-5
abundance: NA
CDR3aa: CASRRLASSYNEQFF
CDR3nt: TGTGCCAGCAGGAGATTAGCCAGCTCCTACAATGAGCAGTTCTTC

d_gene: NA
len: 14
j_gene: TRBJ1-4
v_gene: TRBV15
abundance: NA
CDR3aa: CATSKQGWNEKLFF
CDR3nt: TGTGCCACCAGCAAGCAGGGGTGGAATGAAAAACTGTTTTTT

d_gene: TRBD1
len: 13
j_gene: TRBJ2-7
v_gene: TRBV7-2
abundance: NA
CDR3aa: CASSRQGADEQYF
CDR3nt: TGTGCCAGCAGCCGACAGGGAGCCGACGAGCAGTACTTC

d_gene: NA
len: 13
j_gene: TRBJ2-5
v_gene: TRBV4-2
abundance: NA
CDR3aa: CASSHVGDETQYF
CDR3nt: TGTGCCAGCAGCCATGTAGGGGATGAGACCCAGTACTTC

d_gene: NA
len: 13
j_gene: TRBJ2-7
v_gene: TRBV7-9
abundance: NA
CDR3aa: CASSSETSYEQYF
CDR3nt: TGTGCCAGCAGCTCAGAAACTAGCTACGAGCAGTACTTC

d_gene: NA
len: 14
j_gene: TRBJ2-3
v_gene: TRBV6-1
abundance: NA
CDR3aa: CASHLGDVSDTQYF
CDR3nt: TGTGCCAGCCACCTAGGGGATGTGAGCGATACGCAGTATTTT

d_gene: NA
len: 12
j_gene: TRBJ2-5
v_gene: TRBV5-1
abundance: NA
CDR3aa: CASRLYQETQYF
CDR3nt: TGCGCCAGCAGACTGTACCAAGAGACCCAGTACTTC

d_gene: TRBD1
len: 12
j_gene: TRBJ1-1
v_gene: TRBV28
abundance: NA
CDR3aa: CASHEMTGRAFF
CDR3nt: TGTGCCAGCCACGAGATGACAGGGAGAGCTTTCTTT

d_gene: NA
len: 16
j_gene: TRBJ2-7
v_gene: TRBV4-3
abundance: NA
CDR3aa: CASSTLLGTLSYEQYF
CDR3nt: TGCGCCAGCAGCACCCTGCTCGGGACACTATCCTACGAGCAGTACTTC

d_gene: TRBD1
len: 16
j_gene: TRBJ1-3
v_gene: TRBV6-6
abundance: NA
CDR3aa: CASRVNRGLKGNTIYF
CDR3nt: TGTGCCAGCAGGGTTAACAGGGGGCTGAAGGGAAACACCATATATTTT

d_gene: NA
len: 12
j_gene: TRBJ1-3
v_gene: TRBV29-1
abundance: NA
CDR3aa: CSAGDIRNTIYF
CDR3nt: TGCAGCGCCGGGGACATAAGAAACACCATATATTTT

d_gene: NA
len: 14
j_gene: TRBJ2-3
v_gene: TRBV7-9
abundance: NA
CDR3aa: CASSTRHHTDTQYF
CDR3nt: TGTGCCAGCAGCACGCGGCACCACACAGATACGCAGTATTTT

d_gene: TRBD2
len: 18
j_gene: TRBJ2-2
v_gene: TRBV7-2
abundance: NA
CDR3aa: CASSLDPPSGGNTGELFF
CDR3nt: TGTGCCAGCAGCTTAGACCCCCCTAGCGGGGGTAACACCGGGGAGCTGTTTTTT

d_gene: NA
len: 15
j_gene: TRBJ2-5
v_gene: TRBV19
abundance: few
CDR3aa: CASSTRERTQETQYF
CDR3nt: TGTGCCAGTAGTACAAGGGAGAGAACTCAAGAGACCCAGTACTTC

d_gene: TRBD2
len: 15
j_gene: TRBJ2-7
v_gene: TRBV28
abundance: once
CDR3aa: CASRPGLAGAREQYF
CDR3nt: TGTGCCAGCAGACCGGGACTAGCGGGGGCTCGGGAGCAGTACTTC

d_gene: TRBD1
len: 17
j_gene: TRBJ1-6
v_gene: TRBV5-4
abundance: NA
CDR3aa: CASRTGQGSSYNSPLHF
CDR3nt: TGTGCCAGCAGGACGGGACAGGGGAGCTCCTATAATTCACCCCTCCACTTT